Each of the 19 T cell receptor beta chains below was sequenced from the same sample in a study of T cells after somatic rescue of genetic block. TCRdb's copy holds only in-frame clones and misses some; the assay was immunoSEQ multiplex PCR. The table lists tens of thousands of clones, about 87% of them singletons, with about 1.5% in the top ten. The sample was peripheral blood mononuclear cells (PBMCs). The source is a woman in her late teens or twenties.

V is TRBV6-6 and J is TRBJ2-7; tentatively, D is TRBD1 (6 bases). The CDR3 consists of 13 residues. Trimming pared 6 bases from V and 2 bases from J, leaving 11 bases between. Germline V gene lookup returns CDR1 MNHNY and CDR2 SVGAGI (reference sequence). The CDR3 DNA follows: TGTGCCAGCAGCGGGACAAACACCTACGAGCAGTACTTC. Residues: CASSGTNTYEQYF.

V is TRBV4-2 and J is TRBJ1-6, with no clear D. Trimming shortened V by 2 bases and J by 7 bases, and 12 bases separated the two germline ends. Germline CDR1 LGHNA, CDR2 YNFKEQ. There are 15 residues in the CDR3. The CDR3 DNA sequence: TGTGCCAGCAGCCAATTCCCCACGCAAAATTCACCCCTCCACTTT. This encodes CASSQFPTQNSPLHF.

The CDR3 spells CASSPRTSGRAAYNEQFF. Written as DNA, the CDR3 is TGTGCCAGCAGCCCCCGGACTAGCGGGAGGGCCGCCTACAATGAGCAGTTCTTC. J is TRBJ2-1 and V is TRBV7-9, with TRBD2 identical over 15 bases. V lost 5 bases and J lost 2; bases outside the gene matches: 7. CDR1 is SEHNR and CDR2 is FQNEAQ in the germline V gene (reference sequence). The CDR3 extends over 18 amino acids.

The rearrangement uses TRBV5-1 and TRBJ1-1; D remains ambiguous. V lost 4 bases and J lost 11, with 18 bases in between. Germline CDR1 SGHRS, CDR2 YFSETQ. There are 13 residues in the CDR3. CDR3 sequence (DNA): TGCGCCAGCAGCCCTGAAAGTTCGGGTAGGGCTTTCTTT. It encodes CASSPESSGRAFF.

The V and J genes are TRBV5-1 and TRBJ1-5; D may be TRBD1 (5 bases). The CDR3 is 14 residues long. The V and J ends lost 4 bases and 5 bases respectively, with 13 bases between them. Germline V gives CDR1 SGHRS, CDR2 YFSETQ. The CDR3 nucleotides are TGCGCCAGCAGCAGGGACGGTCGTGATCAGCCCCAGCATTTT. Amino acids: CASSRDGRDQPQHF. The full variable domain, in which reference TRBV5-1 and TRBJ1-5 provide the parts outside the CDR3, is KAGVTQTPRYLIKTRGQQVTLSCSPISGHRSVSWYQQTPGQGLQFLFEYFSETQRNKGNFPGRFSGRQFSNSRSEMNVSTLELGDSALYLCASSRDGRDQPQHFGDGTRLSIL.

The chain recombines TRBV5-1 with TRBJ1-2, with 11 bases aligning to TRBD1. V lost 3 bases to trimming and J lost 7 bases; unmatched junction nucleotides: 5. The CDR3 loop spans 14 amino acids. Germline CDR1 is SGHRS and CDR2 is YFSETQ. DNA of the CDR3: TGCGCCAGCAGCTCGGGGACAGGGGGAGGTGGCTACACCTTC. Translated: CASSSGTGGGGYTF.

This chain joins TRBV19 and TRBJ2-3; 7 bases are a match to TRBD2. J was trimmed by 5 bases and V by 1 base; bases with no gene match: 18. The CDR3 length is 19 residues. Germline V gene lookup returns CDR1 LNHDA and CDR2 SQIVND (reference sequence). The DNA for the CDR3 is TGTGCCAGTAGTATAGTCCCCACGTGGGGGGAGGGCCAGGGAGATACGCAGTATTTT. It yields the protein CASSIVPTWGEGQGDTQYF.

The DNA of the CDR3 is TGTGCCAGCAGCTCCCACTCGGGGGAGCAGTTCTTC. Translation gives CASSSHSGEQFF. The chain joins TRBV7-2 to TRBJ2-1; a weak D match, TRBD2 (5 bases). CDR1 SGHTA and CDR2 FQGNSA come from the germline V gene. Trimming stripped 4 bases from V and 10 bases from J, with 11 bases between. The CDR3 extends over 12 amino acids.

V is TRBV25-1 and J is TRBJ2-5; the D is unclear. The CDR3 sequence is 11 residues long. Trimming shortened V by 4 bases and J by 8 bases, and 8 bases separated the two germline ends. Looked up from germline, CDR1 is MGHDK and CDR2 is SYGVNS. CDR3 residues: CASSVKETQYF. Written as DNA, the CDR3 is TGTGCCAGCAGTGTCAAGGAAACCCAGTACTTC.

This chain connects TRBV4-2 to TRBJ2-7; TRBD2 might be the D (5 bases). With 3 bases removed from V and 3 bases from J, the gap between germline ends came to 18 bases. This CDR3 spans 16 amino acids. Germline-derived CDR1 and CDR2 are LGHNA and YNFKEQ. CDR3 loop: CASSHELGLSGYEQYF. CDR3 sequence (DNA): TGTGCCAGCAGCCACGAATTGGGCCTCAGCGGCTACGAGCAGTACTTC.

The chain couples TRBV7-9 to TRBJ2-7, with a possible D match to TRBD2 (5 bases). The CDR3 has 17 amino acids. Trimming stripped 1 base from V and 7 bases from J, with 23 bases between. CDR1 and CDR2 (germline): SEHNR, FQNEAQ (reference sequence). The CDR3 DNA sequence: TGTGCCAGCAGCTTAGGTCGATCGGGGAATCTACGTTGGGAGCAGTACTTC. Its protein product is CASSLGRSGNLRWEQYF.

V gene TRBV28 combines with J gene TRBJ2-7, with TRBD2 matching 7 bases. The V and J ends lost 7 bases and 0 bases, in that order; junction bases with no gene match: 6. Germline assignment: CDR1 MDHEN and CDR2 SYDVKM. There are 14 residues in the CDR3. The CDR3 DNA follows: TGTGCCAGCAATCCAGCGGGAACCTCCTACGAGCAGTACTTC. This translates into CASNPAGTSYEQYF.

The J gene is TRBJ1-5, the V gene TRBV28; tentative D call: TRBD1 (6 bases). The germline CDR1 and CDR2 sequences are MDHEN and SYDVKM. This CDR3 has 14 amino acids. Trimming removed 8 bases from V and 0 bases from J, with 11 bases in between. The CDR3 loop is CASSRGGSNQPQHF. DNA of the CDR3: TGTGCCAGCTCGAGGGGGGGTAGCAATCAGCCCCAGCATTTT.

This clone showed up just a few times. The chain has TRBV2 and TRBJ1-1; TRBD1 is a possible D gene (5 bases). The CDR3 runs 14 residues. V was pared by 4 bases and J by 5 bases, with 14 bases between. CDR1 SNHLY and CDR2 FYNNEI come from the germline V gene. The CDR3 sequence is CASSGGPVGTEAFF. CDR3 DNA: TGTGCCAGCAGTGGGGGCCCTGTGGGTACTGAAGCTTTCTTT. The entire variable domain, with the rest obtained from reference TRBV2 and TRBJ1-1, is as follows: EPEVTQTPSHQVTQMGQEVILRCVPISNHLYFYWYRQILGQKVEFLVSFYNNEISEKSEIFDDQFSVERPDGSNFTLKIRSTKLEDSAMYFCASSGGPVGTEAFFGQGTRLTVV.

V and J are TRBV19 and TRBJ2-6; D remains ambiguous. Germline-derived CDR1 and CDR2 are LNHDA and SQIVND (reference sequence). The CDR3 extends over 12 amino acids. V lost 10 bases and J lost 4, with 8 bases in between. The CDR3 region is CATPFGANVLTF. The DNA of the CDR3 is TGTGCCACCCCGTTCGGGGCCAACGTCCTGACTTTC. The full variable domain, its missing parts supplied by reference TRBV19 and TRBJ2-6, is DGGITQSPKYLFRKEGQNVTLSCEQNLNHDAMYWYRQDPGQGLRLIYYSQIVNDFQKGDIAEGYSVSREKKESFPLTVTSAQKNPTAFYLCATPFGANVLTFGAGSRLTVL.

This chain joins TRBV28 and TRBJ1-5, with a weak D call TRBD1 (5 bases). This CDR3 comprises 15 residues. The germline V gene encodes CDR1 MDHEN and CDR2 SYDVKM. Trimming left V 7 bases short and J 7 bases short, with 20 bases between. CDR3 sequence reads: CASTHRRGITQPQHF. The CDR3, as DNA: TGTGCCAGCACCCACCGCCGGGGGATCACCCAGCCCCAGCATTTT. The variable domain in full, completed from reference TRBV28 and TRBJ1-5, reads DVKVTQSSRYLVKRTGEKVFLECVQDMDHENMFWYRQDPGLGLRLIYFSYDVKMKEKGDIPEGYSVSREKKERFSLILESASTNQTSMYLCASTHRRGITQPQHFGDGTRLSIL.

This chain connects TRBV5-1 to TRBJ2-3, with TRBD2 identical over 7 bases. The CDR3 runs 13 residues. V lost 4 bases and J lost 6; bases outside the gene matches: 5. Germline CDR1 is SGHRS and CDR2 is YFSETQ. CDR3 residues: CASSRGEGDTQYF. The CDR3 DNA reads TGCGCCAGCAGCCGCGGGGAGGGGGATACGCAGTATTTT.

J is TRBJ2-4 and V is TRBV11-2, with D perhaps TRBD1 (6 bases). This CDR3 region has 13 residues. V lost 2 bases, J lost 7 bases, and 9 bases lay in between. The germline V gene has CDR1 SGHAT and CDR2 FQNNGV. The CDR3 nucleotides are TGTGCCAGCAGCTTATCCCAGGGGAACATTCAGTACTTC. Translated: CASSLSQGNIQYF.

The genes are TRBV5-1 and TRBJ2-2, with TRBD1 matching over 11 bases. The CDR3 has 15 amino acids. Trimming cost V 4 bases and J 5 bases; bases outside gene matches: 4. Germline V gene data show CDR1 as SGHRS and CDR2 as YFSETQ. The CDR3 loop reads CASSTGTGGTGELFF. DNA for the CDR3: TGCGCCAGCAGCACCGGGACAGGGGGAACCGGGGAGCTGTTTTTT.